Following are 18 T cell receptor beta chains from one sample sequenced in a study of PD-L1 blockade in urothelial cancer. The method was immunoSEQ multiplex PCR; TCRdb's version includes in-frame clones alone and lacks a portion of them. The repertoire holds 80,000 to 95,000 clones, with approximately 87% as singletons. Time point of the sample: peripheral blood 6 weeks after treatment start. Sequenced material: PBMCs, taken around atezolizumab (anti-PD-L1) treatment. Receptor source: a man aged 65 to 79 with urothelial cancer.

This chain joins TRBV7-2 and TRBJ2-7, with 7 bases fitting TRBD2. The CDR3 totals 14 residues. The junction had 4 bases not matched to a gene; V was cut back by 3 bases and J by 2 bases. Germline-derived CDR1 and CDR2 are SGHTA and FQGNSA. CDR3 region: CASSLKAGTYEQYF. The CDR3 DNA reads TGTGCCAGCAGCTTGAAAGCGGGAACCTACGAGCAGTACTTC.

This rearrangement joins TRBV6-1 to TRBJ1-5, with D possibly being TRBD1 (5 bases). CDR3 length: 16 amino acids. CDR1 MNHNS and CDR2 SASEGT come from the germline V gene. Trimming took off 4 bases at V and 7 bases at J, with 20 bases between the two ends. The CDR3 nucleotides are TGTGCCAGCAGTGCGGGTGCCAGGGCTATTTCCCAGCCCCAGCATTTT. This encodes CASSAGARAISQPQHF.

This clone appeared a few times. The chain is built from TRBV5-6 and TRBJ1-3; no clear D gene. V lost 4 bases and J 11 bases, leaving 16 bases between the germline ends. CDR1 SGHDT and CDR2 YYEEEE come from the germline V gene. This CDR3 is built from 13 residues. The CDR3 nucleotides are TGTGCCAGCAGCGCGGGCGGCGTCCGGGCCATATATTTT. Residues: CASSAGGVRAIYF.

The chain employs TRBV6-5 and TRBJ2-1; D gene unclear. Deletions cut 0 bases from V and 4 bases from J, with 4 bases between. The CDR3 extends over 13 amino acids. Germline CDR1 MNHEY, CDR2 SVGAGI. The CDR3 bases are TGTGCCAGCAGTTACTCCGGGTACAATGAGCAGTTCTTC. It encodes CASSYSGYNEQFF.

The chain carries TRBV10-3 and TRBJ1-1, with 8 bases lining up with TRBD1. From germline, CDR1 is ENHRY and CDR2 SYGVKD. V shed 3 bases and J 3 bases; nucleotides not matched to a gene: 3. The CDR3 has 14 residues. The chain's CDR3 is CAISDLQGDTEAFF. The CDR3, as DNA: TGTGCCATCAGTGACCTACAGGGGGACACTGAAGCTTTCTTT.

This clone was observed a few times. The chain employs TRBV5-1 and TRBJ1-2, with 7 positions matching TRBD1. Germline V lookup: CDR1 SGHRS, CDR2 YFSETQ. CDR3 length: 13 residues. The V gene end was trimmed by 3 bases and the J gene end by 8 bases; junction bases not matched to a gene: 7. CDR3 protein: CASSSRTGSGYTF. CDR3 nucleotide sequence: TGCGCCAGCAGCTCGCGGACAGGAAGCGGCTACACCTTC.

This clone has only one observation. CDR3 sequence reads: CASSLQGVQPQHF. DNA for the CDR3: TGTGCCAGCAGTTTACAGGGGGTTCAGCCCCAGCATTTT. The rearrangement uses TRBV27 and TRBJ1-5, with 7 bases that match TRBD1. The J segment lost 6 bases and the V segment lost 2 bases, leaving 1 base of the junction unmatched. The germline V gene encodes CDR1 MNHEY and CDR2 SMNVEV (reference sequence). The CDR3 length is 13 residues.

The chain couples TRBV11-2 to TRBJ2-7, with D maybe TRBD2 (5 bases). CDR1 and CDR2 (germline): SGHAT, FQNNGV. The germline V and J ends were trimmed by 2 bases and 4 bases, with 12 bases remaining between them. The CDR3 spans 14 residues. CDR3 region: CASSLQVAGYEQYF. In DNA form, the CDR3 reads TGTGCCAGCAGCTTACAGGTGGCGGGTTACGAGCAGTACTTC.

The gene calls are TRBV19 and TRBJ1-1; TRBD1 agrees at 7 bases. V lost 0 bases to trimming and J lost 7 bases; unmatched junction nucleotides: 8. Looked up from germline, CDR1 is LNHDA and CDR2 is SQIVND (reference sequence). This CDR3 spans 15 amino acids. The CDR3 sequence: CASSIDLERTGEAFF. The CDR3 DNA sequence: TGTGCCAGTAGTATAGATCTAGAGCGGACAGGTGAAGCTTTCTTT.

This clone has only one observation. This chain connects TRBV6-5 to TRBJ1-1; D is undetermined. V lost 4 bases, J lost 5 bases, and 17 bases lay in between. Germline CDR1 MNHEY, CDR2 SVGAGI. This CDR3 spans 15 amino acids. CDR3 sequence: CASSSGGSGGTEAFF. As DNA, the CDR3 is TGTGCCAGCAGTTCGGGTGGGAGCGGAGGGACTGAAGCTTTCTTT.

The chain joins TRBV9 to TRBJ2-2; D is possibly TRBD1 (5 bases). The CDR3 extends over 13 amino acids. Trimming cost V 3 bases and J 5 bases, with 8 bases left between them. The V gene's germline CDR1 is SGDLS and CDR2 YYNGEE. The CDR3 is CASSAPGTGELFF. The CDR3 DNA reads TGTGCCAGCAGCGCCCCAGGGACCGGGGAGCTGTTTTTT.

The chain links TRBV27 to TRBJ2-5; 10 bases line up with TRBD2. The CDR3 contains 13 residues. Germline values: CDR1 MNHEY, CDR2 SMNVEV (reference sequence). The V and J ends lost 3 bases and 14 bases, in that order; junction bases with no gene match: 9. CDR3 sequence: CASSLSSGGSPYF. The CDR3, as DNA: TGTGCCAGCAGTTTGTCTAGCGGGGGCTCGCCCTACTTC.

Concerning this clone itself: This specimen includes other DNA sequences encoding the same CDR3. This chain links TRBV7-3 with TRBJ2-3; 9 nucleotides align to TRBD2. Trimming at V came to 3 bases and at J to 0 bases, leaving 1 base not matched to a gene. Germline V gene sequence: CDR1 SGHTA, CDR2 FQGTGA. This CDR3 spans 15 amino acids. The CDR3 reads CASSLTSGSTDTQYF. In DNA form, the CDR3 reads TGTGCCAGCAGCTTGACTAGCGGAAGCACAGATACGCAGTATTTT.

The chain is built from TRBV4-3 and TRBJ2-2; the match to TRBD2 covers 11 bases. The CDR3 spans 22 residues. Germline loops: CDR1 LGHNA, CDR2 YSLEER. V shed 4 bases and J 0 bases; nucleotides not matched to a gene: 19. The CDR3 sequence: CASSPQAPGTSGLFANTGELFF. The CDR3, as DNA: TGCGCCAGCAGCCCCCAAGCCCCCGGGACTAGCGGATTATTCGCGAACACCGGGGAGCTGTTTTTT.

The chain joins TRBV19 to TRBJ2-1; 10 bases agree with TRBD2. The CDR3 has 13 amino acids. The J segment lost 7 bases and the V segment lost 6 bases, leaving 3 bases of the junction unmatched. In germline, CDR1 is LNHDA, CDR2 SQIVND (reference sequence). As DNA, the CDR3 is TGTGCCAGTAGGGCTAGCGGGAGTAATGAGCAGTTCTTC. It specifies CASRASGSNEQFF.

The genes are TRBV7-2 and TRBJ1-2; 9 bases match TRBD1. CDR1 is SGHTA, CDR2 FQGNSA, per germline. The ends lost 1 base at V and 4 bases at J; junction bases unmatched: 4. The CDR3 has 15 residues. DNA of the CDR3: TGTGCCAGCAGCTTAGTGGGACAGGGAGCCTATGGCTACACCTTC. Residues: CASSLVGQGAYGYTF.

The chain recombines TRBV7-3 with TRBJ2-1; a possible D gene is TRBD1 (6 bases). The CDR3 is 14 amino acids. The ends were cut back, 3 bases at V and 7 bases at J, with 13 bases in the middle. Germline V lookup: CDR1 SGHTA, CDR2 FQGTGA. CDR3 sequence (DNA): TGTGCCAGCAGCTTTCCGCCACAGGGAAATGAGCAGTTCTTC. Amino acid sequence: CASSFPPQGNEQFF.

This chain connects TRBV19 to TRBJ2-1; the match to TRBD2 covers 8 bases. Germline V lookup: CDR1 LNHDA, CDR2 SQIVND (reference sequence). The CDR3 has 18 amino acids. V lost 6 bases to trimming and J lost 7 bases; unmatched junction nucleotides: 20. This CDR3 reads CASSRSEGSGISGNEQFF. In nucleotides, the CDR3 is TGTGCCAGTAGCCGATCGGAAGGTAGCGGGATTTCAGGGAATGAGCAGTTCTTC.